This T cell receptor beta chain was identified in a study of control samples from healthy donors and cancer patients. With 5 bases clipped from V and 3 bases from J, the junction kept 5 bases outside the gene matches. CDR1 SGHNT and CDR2 YENEEA come from the germline V gene. CDR3 size: 14 residues. Using immunoSEQ multiplex PCR, the repertoire was profiled, and TCRdb retains in-frame clones only, with some absent. This sample has around 140,000 clones, with 92% found just once. The chain joins TRBV11-3 to TRBJ2-3; 7 positions agree with TRBD2. Sequenced: blood. The TCR originated in a woman aged 50 to 65 in good health. CDR3 DNA: TGTGCCAGCAGCAGAGCGGGATCGACAGATACGCAGTATTTT. Amino acids: CASSRAGSTDTQYF.